The next 19 T cell receptor beta chains were all read from a single sample in a study of T cells in Graves' hyperthyroidism and ophthalmopathy (dated by TCRdb to between 2018 and 2021). Receptor libraries were prepared by multiplex PCR. Sequencing relied on an Illumina HiSeq 2000. TCR beta CDR3 regions were amplified from RNA transcripts. A first-round RT-PCR of the TCR CDR3 used the HTBI primer set with the Qiagen OneStep RT-PCR kit. The public reads were reanalyzed by TCRdb: fastp trimming at Q25, MiXCR alignment, in-frame beta chains only. Rows are combined by CDR3 protein, so each entry shows the most common genes and DNA. Present in this sample are approximately 610,000 distinct CDR3 sequences, 14% to 15% of which were seen just once. The ten largest clones add up to over 3.5% of the sample. Sequencing input: blood. The receptors were gathered from a middle-aged woman with Graves' ophthalmopathy.

This clonotype was recorded many times. The V call is TRBV27, the J call TRBJ1-6, with D possibly matching TRBD1 (6 bases). The germline V and J ends were trimmed by 6 bases and 9 bases, with 12 bases remaining between them. The germline V gene encodes CDR1 MNHEY and CDR2 SMNVEV (reference sequence). This CDR3 spans 13 amino acids. As DNA, the CDR3 is TGTGCCAGCAGCAACAGGGAAAGTTCACCCCTCCACTTT. Protein sequence: CASSNRESSPLHF.

Many counts were recorded for this clonotype. The chain carries TRBV28 and TRBJ2-7; D possibly matches TRBD1 or TRBD2 (5 bases each). The V end lost 2 bases, the J end lost 0 bases, and 14 bases lay between the germline ends. The CDR3 runs to 16 residues. The germline CDR1 and CDR2 sequences are MDHEN and SYDVKM. DNA of the CDR3: TGTGCCAGCAGTTTACTGGGGACCCCTCACTCCTACGAGCAGTACTTC. This gives the protein CASSLLGTPHSYEQYF. The full variable domain, with the rest looked up from reference TRBV28 and TRBJ2-7, is DVKVTQSSRYLVKRTGEKVFLECVQDMDHENMFWYRQDPGLGLRLIYFSYDVKMKEKGDIPEGYSVSREKKERFSLILESASTNQTSMYLCASSLLGTPHSYEQYFGPGTRLTVT.

This clonotype was counted ten times or more. V usage is TRBV13 and J usage is TRBJ1-1; D gene uncertain. Trimming took 3 bases from V and 8 from J, leaving 7 bases between them. The CDR3 runs 11 residues. Germline V gene data show CDR1 as PRHDT and CDR2 as FYEKMQ (reference sequence). The CDR3 sequence is CASSLRLEAFF. Written as DNA, the CDR3 is TGTGCCAGCAGCTTGCGGCTGGAAGCTTTCTTT.

This clonotype was seen at least ten times. V is TRBV6-1 and J is TRBJ2-7; 7 bases match TRBD2. The germline V gene has CDR1 MNHNS and CDR2 SASEGT. There are 14 residues in the CDR3. With 6 bases clipped from V and 4 bases from J, the junction kept 9 bases outside the gene matches. CDR3 in DNA: TGTGCCAGCAGCTCACTAGCGTTTAGTTACGAGCAGTACTTC. Protein product: CASSSLAFSYEQYF.

This clonotype has a count of ten or more. The CDR3 DNA reads as TGTGCCAGCAGTTCCGCCGGACCGAATGAAAAACTGTTTTTT. It yields the protein CASSSAGPNEKLFF. The chain is built from TRBV6-2 or TRBV6-3 and TRBJ1-4, with D unclear. The CDR3 is made up of 14 amino acids. With 4 bases removed from V and 5 bases from J, the gap between germline ends came to 11 bases. CDR1 and CDR2 (germline): MNHEY, SVGEGT.

This clonotype was observed at least ten times. The chain employs TRBV30 and TRBJ2-4; a possible D gene is TRBD1 (6 bases). The CDR3 is 14 residues long. V gave up 4 bases and J gave up 3 bases, with 13 bases separating them. The germline gives CDR1 GTSNPN, CDR2 SVGIG (reference sequence). CDR3 DNA sequence: TGTGCCTGGAATGCAGGGGCTAGCAAAAACATTCAGTACTTC. Translation: CAWNAGASKNIQYF.

The rearrangement uses TRBV28 and TRBJ2-7, with D possibly TRBD1 on 5 matching bases. Germline CDR1 is MDHEN and CDR2 is SYDVKM. V was cut by 7 bases and J by 11 bases, with 21 bases left in between. The CDR3 spans 13 residues. DNA for the CDR3: TGTGCCAGCAACACTTATGGGCAGGGTCCAAAGTACTTC. This translates into CASNTYGQGPKYF. Complete variable domain (other parts from reference TRBV28 and TRBJ2-7): DVKVTQSSRYLVKRTGEKVFLECVQDMDHENMFWYRQDPGLGLRLIYFSYDVKMKEKGDIPEGYSVSREKKERFSLILESASTNQTSMYLCASNTYGQGPKYFGPGTRLTVT.

This chain uses TRBV18 with TRBJ1-4, with 7 positions matching TRBD1. This CDR3 has 16 residues. Germline loops: CDR1 KGHSH, CDR2 LQKENI. The V segment lost 6 bases and the J segment 4 bases; nucleotides outside the gene matches: 11. CDR3 in DNA: TGTGCCAGCTCCAGGGGGTCTACAGGAAATAATGAAAAACTGTTTTTT. Protein sequence: CASSRGSTGNNEKLFF.

The V and J genes are TRBV6-1 and TRBJ2-2, with unresolved D. Germline-derived CDR1 and CDR2 are MNHNS and SASEGT. Trimming stripped 8 bases from V and 2 bases from J, with 12 bases between. CDR3 size: 14 residues. CDR3 loop: CASSPGFNTGELFF. CDR3 DNA sequence: TGTGCCAGCTCGCCCGGGTTTAACACCGGGGAGCTGTTTTTT.

This clonotype was detected many times. In DNA, the CDR3 is TGTGCCATCGCCGAGATATCCTACGAGCAGTACTTC. This gives the protein CAIAEISYEQYF. The rearrangement uses TRBV10-3 and TRBJ2-7; D is unresolved. Trimming stripped 8 bases from V and 1 base from J, with 9 bases between. The CDR3 has 12 residues. Germline assignment: CDR1 ENHRY and CDR2 SYGVKD.

This clonotype was observed many times. The rearrangement uses TRBV6-5 and TRBJ2-7; D tentatively reads TRBD1 or TRBD2 (5 bases each). The ends were cut back, 8 bases at V and 3 bases at J, with 14 bases in the middle. This CDR3 is 13 amino acids long. Looked up from germline, CDR1 is MNHEY and CDR2 is SVGAGI. CDR3 loop: CASLGRERYEQYF. For the CDR3, the DNA is TGTGCCAGCTTGGGCAGGGAGCGCTACGAGCAGTACTTC.

V usage is TRBV27 and J usage is TRBJ1-1; 8 bases are shared with TRBD1. The CDR3 length is 13 residues. Trimming took 8 bases from V and 0 from J; bases not matched to a gene: 2. From germline, CDR1 is MNHEY and CDR2 SMNVEV (reference sequence). The CDR3 protein is CASVDRVNTEAFF. CDR3 nucleotide sequence: TGTGCCAGCGTGGACAGGGTGAACACTGAAGCTTTCTTT.

This rearrangement joins TRBV28 to TRBJ1-1; 8 bases agree with TRBD1. Unmatched junction bases numbered 5, after V lost 5 bases and J lost 3 bases. The germline V gene has CDR1 MDHEN and CDR2 SYDVKM. The CDR3 sequence is 14 residues long. As DNA, the CDR3 is TGTGCCAGCAGTATGGACAGGGAGTACACTGAAGCTTTCTTT. It encodes CASSMDREYTEAFF.

Turning to this clonotype: A much larger clone differs by one base, so this may be a read error. The chain employs TRBV29-1 and TRBJ2-5; the match to TRBD1 covers 7 bases. The CDR3 has 15 residues. The germline V gene has CDR1 SQVTM and CDR2 ANQGSEA. CDR3 DNA sequence: TGCAGCGTTGAAGCCCTCTCGACAGGGCAAGAGACCCGGTACTTC. Translation: CSVEALSTGQETRYF.

This clonotype has just a few counts. The V call is TRBV11-2, the J call TRBJ2-3; D may correspond to TRBD1 or TRBD2 (5 bases each). There are 15 residues in the CDR3. Germline CDR1 SGHAT, CDR2 FQNNGV. Trimming removed 3 bases from V and 2 bases from J, with 12 bases in between. In nucleotides, the CDR3 is TGTGCCAGCAGCTTCGAGGGGCGGTCCACAGATACGCAGTATTTT. This gives the protein CASSFEGRSTDTQYF.

This clonotype was picked up many times. The CDR3 reads CASSQVISGIGSTWETQYF. The CDR3 coding sequence is TGCGCCAGCAGCCAGGTGATAAGCGGGATAGGCTCCACGTGGGAGACCCAGTACTTC. The V call is TRBV4-1, the J call TRBJ2-5; 7 bases agree with TRBD2. The CDR3 extends over 19 amino acids. Germline V gene lookup returns CDR1 MGHRA and CDR2 YSYEKL. Unmatched junction bases numbered 21, after V lost 3 bases and J lost 5 bases.

The rearrangement joins TRBV27 to TRBJ1-5; weak D call: TRBD1 (5 bases). Germline CDR1 MNHEY, CDR2 SMNVEV (reference sequence). V was trimmed by 4 bases and J by 5 bases, leaving 12 bases between them. The CDR3 consists of 14 residues. CDR3 amino acids: CASSSERGYQPQHF. The CDR3 DNA reads TGTGCCAGCAGTTCCGAAAGGGGTTATCAGCCCCAGCATTTT.

This clonotype appeared many times. This chain joins TRBV7-9 and TRBJ2-4, with 9 bases aligning to TRBD1. Trimming removed 5 bases from V and 6 bases from J; junction bases left unmatched: 8. The CDR3 spans 15 residues. Germline V gene lookup returns CDR1 SEHNR and CDR2 FQNEAQ (reference sequence). Here the CDR3 reads CASSPGDRERNIQYF. CDR3 coding DNA: TGTGCCAGCAGCCCCGGGGACAGGGAAAGAAACATTCAGTACTTC.

This clonotype was seen ten or more times. The chain joins TRBV6-5 to TRBJ2-7, with 7 bases aligning to TRBD1. The CDR3 totals 16 residues. Looked up from germline, CDR1 is MNHEY and CDR2 is SVGAGI. Trimming cost V 2 bases and J 1 base; bases outside gene matches: 8. Here the CDR3 reads CASSYNPGQWSYEQYF. The CDR3 nucleotides read TGTGCCAGCAGTTACAATCCGGGACAGTGGTCCTACGAGCAGTACTTC.